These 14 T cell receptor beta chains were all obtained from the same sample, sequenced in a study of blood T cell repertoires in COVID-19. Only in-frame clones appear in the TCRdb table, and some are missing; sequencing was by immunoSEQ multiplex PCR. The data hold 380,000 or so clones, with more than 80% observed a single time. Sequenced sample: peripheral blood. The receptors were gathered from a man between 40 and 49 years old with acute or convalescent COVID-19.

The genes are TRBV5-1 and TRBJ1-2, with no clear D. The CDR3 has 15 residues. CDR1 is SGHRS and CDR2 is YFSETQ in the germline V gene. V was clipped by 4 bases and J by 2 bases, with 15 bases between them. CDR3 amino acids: CASSPDPLGNYGYTF. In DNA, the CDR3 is TGCGCCAGCAGCCCTGACCCCCTCGGGAACTATGGCTACACCTTC.

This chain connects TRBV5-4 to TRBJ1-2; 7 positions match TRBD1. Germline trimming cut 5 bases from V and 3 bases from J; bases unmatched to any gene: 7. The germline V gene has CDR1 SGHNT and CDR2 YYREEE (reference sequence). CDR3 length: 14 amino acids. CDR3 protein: CASSRPGQDYGYTF. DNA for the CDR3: TGTGCCAGCAGTAGGCCCGGACAGGACTATGGCTACACCTTC.

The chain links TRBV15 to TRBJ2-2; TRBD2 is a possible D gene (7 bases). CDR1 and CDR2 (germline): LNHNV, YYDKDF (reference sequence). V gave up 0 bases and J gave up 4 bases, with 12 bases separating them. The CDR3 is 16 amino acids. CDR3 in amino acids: CATSRETGRGTGELFF. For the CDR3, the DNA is TGTGCCACCAGCAGAGAAACAGGGAGGGGCACCGGGGAGCTGTTTTTT.

Here the CDR3 DNA reads TGTGCCAGCAGTTTTCAGGGTACTTTTGAAGCTTTCTTT. It yields the protein CASSFQGTFEAFF. This chain connects TRBV12-3 or TRBV12-4 to TRBJ1-1; TRBD1 might be the D (5 bases). The V end was cut by 3 bases, the J end by 7 bases, with 12 bases between. The CDR3 has 13 residues.

This chain's CDR3 is CASSKGPSGGAGNTIYF. Written as DNA, the CDR3 is TGTGCCAGTAGTAAAGGTCCGTCTGGGGGCGCTGGAAACACCATATATTTT. This chain connects TRBV19 to TRBJ1-3, with D tentatively TRBD1 (6 bases). The V gene lost 4 bases and the J gene lost 2 bases, with 18 bases spanning the gap. Germline V gene sequence: CDR1 LNHDA, CDR2 SQIVND (reference sequence). There are 17 residues in the CDR3. Full variable domain (missing parts from reference TRBV19 and TRBJ1-3): DGGITQSPKYLFRKEGQNVTLSCEQNLNHDAMYWYRQDPGQGLRLIYYSQIVNDFQKGDIAEGYSVSREKKESFPLTVTSAQKNPTAFYLCASSKGPSGGAGNTIYFGEGSWLTVV.

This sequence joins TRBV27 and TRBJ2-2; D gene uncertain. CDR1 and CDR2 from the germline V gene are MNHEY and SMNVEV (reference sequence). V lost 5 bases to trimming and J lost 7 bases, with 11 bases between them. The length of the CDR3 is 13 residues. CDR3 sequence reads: CASSPDFSGELFF. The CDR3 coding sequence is TGTGCCAGCAGTCCAGACTTTAGCGGGGAGCTGTTTTTT.

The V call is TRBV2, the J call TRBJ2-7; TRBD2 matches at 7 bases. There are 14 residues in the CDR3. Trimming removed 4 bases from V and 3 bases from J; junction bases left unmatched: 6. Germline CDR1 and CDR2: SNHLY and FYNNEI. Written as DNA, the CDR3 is TGTGCCAGCAGTGTCTCTCGGGACTACTACGAGCAGTACTTC. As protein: CASSVSRDYYEQYF.

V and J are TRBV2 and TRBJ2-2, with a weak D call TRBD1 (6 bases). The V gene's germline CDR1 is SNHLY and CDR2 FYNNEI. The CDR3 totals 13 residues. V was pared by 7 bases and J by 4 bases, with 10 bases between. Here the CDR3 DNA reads TGTGCCAGCACCGGACAGATCACCGGGGAGCTGTTTTTT. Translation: CASTGQITGELFF. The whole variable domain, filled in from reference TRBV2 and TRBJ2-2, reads EPEVTQTPSHQVTQMGQEVILRCVPISNHLYFYWYRQILGQKVEFLVSFYNNEISEKSEIFDDQFSVERPDGSNFTLKIRSTKLEDSAMYFCASTGQITGELFFGEGSRLTVL.

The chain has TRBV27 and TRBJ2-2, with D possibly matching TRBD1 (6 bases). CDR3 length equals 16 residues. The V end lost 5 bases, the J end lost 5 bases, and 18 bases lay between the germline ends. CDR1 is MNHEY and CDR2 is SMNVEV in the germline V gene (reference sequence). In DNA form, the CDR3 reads TGTGCCAGCAGTCCTCGGACAGAAGGCCCTACCGGGGAGCTGTTTTTT. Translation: CASSPRTEGPTGELFF.

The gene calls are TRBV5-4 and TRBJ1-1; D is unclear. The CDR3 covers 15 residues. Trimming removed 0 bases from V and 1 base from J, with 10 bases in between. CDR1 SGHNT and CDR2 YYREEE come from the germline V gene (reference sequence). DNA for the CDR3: TGTGCCAGCAGCTTGGTTAGCTCGGGGAACACTGAAGCTTTCTTT. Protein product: CASSLVSSGNTEAFF.

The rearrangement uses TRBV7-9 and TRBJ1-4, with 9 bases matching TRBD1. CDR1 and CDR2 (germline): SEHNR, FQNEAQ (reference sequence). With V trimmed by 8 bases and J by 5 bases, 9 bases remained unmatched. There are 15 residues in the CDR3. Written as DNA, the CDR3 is TGTGCCAGCGGAGCCGGTGGACAGGGGAATGAAAAACTGTTTTTT. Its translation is CASGAGGQGNEKLFF.

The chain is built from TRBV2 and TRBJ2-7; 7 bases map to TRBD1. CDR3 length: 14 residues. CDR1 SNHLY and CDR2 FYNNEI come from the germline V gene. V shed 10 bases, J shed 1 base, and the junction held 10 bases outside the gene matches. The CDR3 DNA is TGTGCCATCGGAAAGGGGACAGTTTCCTACGAGCAGTACTTC. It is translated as CAIGKGTVSYEQYF.

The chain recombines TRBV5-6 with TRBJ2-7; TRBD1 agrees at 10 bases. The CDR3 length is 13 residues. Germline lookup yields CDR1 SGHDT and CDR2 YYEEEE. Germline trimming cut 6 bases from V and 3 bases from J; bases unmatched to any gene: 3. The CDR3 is CASIGTGDYEQYF. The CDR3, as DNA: TGTGCCAGCATCGGGACAGGGGACTACGAGCAGTACTTC.

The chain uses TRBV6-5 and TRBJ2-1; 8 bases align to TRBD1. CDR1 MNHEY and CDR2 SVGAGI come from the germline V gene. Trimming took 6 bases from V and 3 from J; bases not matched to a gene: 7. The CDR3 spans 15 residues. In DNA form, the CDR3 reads TGTGCCAGCAGCCCGAGGGGACAGGTCTACAATGAGCAGTTCTTC. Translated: CASSPRGQVYNEQFF.